Described below is a single T cell receptor (beta chain) sequence and its context. The trim removed 1 base at V and 7 bases at J, leaving 10 bases unmatched. This CDR3 is built from 18 residues. CDR1 and CDR2 from the germline V gene are LGHNA and YNFKEQ. The data were taken from a study of blood T cell repertoires in COVID-19. The overall study: Donors in the United States, Italy and Spain gave samples during acute or convalescent COVID-19. T cells, B-cell-depleted T cells, or PBMCs supplied cDNA or gDNA.

As originally analysed: Estimation of nucleated cell counts was performed using reference gene primer amplification. The data were produced by immunoSEQ multiplex PCR, yet TCRdb's version contains in-frame clones alone and is incomplete. V, J and clone size are taken as reported in that table, and D and trimming were inferred from the DNA itself. The sample consists of about 270,000 clones, approximately 90% of them appearing once. Input material: peripheral blood. The chain joins TRBV4-2 to TRBJ2-1; 13 bases map to TRBD2. This TCR came from a man between 60 and 75 years old who had recovered from COVID-19. This chain's CDR3 is CASSQVRLAGGQGNEQFF. The CDR3 bases are TGTGCCAGCAGCCAAGTACGACTAGCGGGGGGACAAGGAAATGAGCAGTTCTTC.